Below, 28 T cell receptor beta chains from the same sample are listed, as sequenced in a study of T-cell reconstitution after alpha-beta-depleted transplantation in children. Construction of the TCRbeta library involved unique molecular identifiers. One entry per CDR3 protein results from TCRdb running MiXCR on the PCR reads. The data hold hundreds of thousands of distinct CDR3 sequences, with 10% to 15% observed a single time. The specimen comprised PBMCs, mostly from graft donor cells, sampled 360 days after TCRalphabeta/CD19-depleted stem cell transplant. These receptors originate from a male patient aged 10 to 17 who had a stem cell transplant for acute myeloid leukemia, so the T cells may come from the graft donor.

The chain uses TRBV20-1 and TRBJ2-1, with 12 bases matching TRBD2. With 2 bases clipped from V and 9 bases from J, the junction kept 8 bases outside the gene matches. Germline loops: CDR1 DFQATT, CDR2 SNEGSKA (reference sequence). The length of the CDR3 is 15 residues. The CDR3 region has the DNA TGCAGTGCTAGACTAGCGGGAGGGACGTTAAGTGAGCAGTTCTTC. This translates into CSARLAGGTLSEQFF.

This clonotype was seen ten or more times. V and J are TRBV28 and TRBJ1-1; 9 nucleotides align to TRBD1. CDR1 is MDHEN and CDR2 is SYDVKM in the germline V gene. With 8 bases clipped from V and 1 base from J, the junction kept 17 bases outside the gene matches. CDR3 size: 18 residues. DNA of the CDR3: TGTGCCAGCCCTCCGGGGACAGGGAGTGAGGGGGCGAACACTGAAGCTTTCTTT. Translated: CASPPGTGSEGANTEAFF.

CDR3 DNA sequence: TGCGCCAGCAGCCAAGATGGGGACAGCCTATACGAGCAGTACTTC. Its protein product is CASSQDGDSLYEQYF. V usage is TRBV4-3 and J usage is TRBJ2-7, with 7 bases that match TRBD1. The trim removed 0 bases at V and 4 bases at J, leaving 6 bases unmatched. Germline V CDR1 and CDR2: LGHNA, YSLEER. The CDR3 is 15 residues long.

This clonotype has a single count. This chain connects TRBV28 to TRBJ2-1, with 10 nucleotides matching TRBD2. The CDR3 length is 15 residues. Germline-derived CDR1 and CDR2 are MDHEN and SYDVKM. The trim removed 3 bases at V and 10 bases at J, leaving 9 bases unmatched. DNA for the CDR3: TGTGCCAGCAGTTTGGCTAGCGGGAGTACGGCGGAGCAGTTCTTC. Translating it yields CASSLASGSTAEQFF. Full variable domain (missing parts from reference TRBV28 and TRBJ2-1): DVKVTQSSRYLVKRTGEKVFLECVQDMDHENMFWYRQDPGLGLRLIYFSYDVKMKEKGDIPEGYSVSREKKERFSLILESASTNQTSMYLCASSLASGSTAEQFFGPGTRLTVL.

The chain couples TRBV28 to TRBJ2-5; possible D gene TRBD2, 5 bases. This CDR3 is 16 amino acids long. CDR1 is MDHEN and CDR2 is SYDVKM in the germline V gene. V was cut by 2 bases and J by 2 bases, with 15 bases left in between. CDR3 in amino acids: CASSLRGRRRQETQYF. CDR3 bases: TGTGCCAGCAGTTTACGGGGTCGGAGGAGACAAGAGACCCAGTACTTC.

The chain couples TRBV20-1 to TRBJ1-2; 7 bases match TRBD1. Trimming cost V 3 bases and J 3 bases; bases outside gene matches: 13. This CDR3 region has 16 residues. The V gene's germline CDR1 is DFQATT and CDR2 SNEGSKA (reference sequence). CDR3 nucleotides: TGCAGTGCTAGTCCCATCACAGGGGTTTATGACTATGGCTACACCTTC. Translating it yields CSASPITGVYDYGYTF.

This clonotype was detected only a few times. This chain uses TRBV20-1 with TRBJ2-2; TRBD2 matches at 12 bases. J gave up 4 bases and V 4 bases, and 1 base lay outside the gene matches. Looked up from germline, CDR1 is DFQATT and CDR2 is SNEGSKA (reference sequence). This CDR3 comprises 14 residues. As DNA, the CDR3 is TGCAGTGCTACTAGCGGGAGGGGCACCGGGGAGCTGTTTTTT. This gives the protein CSATSGRGTGELFF.

The chain couples TRBV27 to TRBJ2-7; perhaps D is TRBD1 or TRBD2 (5 bases each). The germline CDR1 and CDR2 sequences are MNHEY and SMNVEV (reference sequence). With 7 bases removed from V and 3 bases from J, the gap between germline ends came to 25 bases. The CDR3 extends over 17 amino acids. Written as DNA, the CDR3 is TGTGCCAGCAACCCCCCTCCGCCCGTGAGGGGATACTACGAGCAGTACTTC. It encodes CASNPPPPVRGYYEQYF.

The chain links TRBV7-2 to TRBJ2-2, with no clear D. V was cut by 4 bases and J by 2 bases, with 14 bases left in between. The CDR3 extends over 16 amino acids. Germline V gene data show CDR1 as SGHTA and CDR2 as FQGNSA. The chain's CDR3 is CASSYLPGPNTGELFF. CDR3 bases: TGTGCCAGCAGCTACCTACCGGGTCCAAACACCGGGGAGCTGTTTTTT.

The table lists this clonotype with a few counts. J is TRBJ2-1 and V is TRBV2; 12 bases fit TRBD2. This CDR3 comprises 18 residues. Losses at the gene ends were 7 bases for V and 0 bases for J; bases not matched to a gene: 10. CDR1 and CDR2 (germline): SNHLY, FYNNEI. CDR3 DNA: TGTGCCAGCACTAGTAGGCTAGCGGGAGGGAGCTCCTACAATGAGCAGTTCTTC. Its translation is CASTSRLAGGSSYNEQFF.

There are a few counts of this clonotype. The chain recombines TRBV9 with TRBJ2-6; D tentatively reads TRBD1 or TRBD2 (5 bases each). Germline V gives CDR1 SGDLS, CDR2 YYNGEE. V was shortened by 0 bases and J by 4 bases, with 11 bases between the two germline ends. The CDR3 is 16 residues long. The CDR3 protein is CASSVAGAAGANVLTF. DNA of the CDR3: TGTGCCAGCAGCGTAGCCGGGGCGGCCGGGGCCAACGTCCTGACTTTC.

This clonotype was observed a few times. V gene TRBV4-1 combines with J gene TRBJ2-5; TRBD2 agrees at 9 bases. V lost 2 bases and J lost 1; bases outside the gene matches: 2. CDR1 and CDR2 from the germline V gene are MGHRA and YSYEKL. The CDR3 sequence is 15 residues long. This CDR3 reads CASSQIAGVQETQYF. The CDR3 nucleotides are TGCGCCAGCAGCCAAATAGCGGGAGTCCAAGAGACCCAGTACTTC.

V usage is TRBV7-9 and J usage is TRBJ2-1; 7 bases agree with TRBD2. Germline V lookup: CDR1 SEHNR, CDR2 FQNEAQ (reference sequence). This CDR3 has 16 amino acids. With 3 bases clipped from V and 3 bases from J, the junction kept 8 bases outside the gene matches. CDR3 amino acids: CASSLAREGRYNEQFF. In DNA form, the CDR3 reads TGTGCCAGCAGCTTGGCTAGGGAGGGCCGCTACAATGAGCAGTTCTTC.

This clonotype was seen a single time. The rearrangement joins TRBV28 to TRBJ2-7, with 8 positions matching TRBD1. Trimming cost V 6 bases and J 3 bases; bases outside gene matches: 10. CDR1 and CDR2 (germline): MDHEN, SYDVKM. The CDR3 is 15 residues long. CDR3 residues: CASSRPRGPYYEQYF. As DNA, the CDR3 is TGTGCCAGCAGCCGGCCCAGGGGGCCTTACTACGAGCAGTACTTC.

This CDR3 is CASTVSPAYEQYF. The CDR3 coding sequence is TGTGCCAGCACCGTGAGTCCTGCTTACGAGCAGTACTTC. The chain employs TRBV6-2 or TRBV6-3 and TRBJ2-7; the D is unclear. Germline CDR1 MNHEY, CDR2 SVGEGT. Trimming pared 7 bases from V and 4 bases from J, leaving 14 bases between. This CDR3 is 13 amino acids long.

This clonotype was counted between two and nine times. The V and J genes are TRBV2 and TRBJ2-3; unclear D gene. V lost 2 bases, J lost 1 base, and 7 bases lay in between. CDR3 length: 14 residues. Germline loops: CDR1 SNHLY, CDR2 FYNNEI. CDR3 region: CASSEPRRTDTQYF. For the CDR3, the DNA is TGTGCCAGCAGTGAACCCCGCCGCACAGATACGCAGTATTTT.

This clonotype was observed at least ten times. This chain links TRBV9 with TRBJ2-7; 10 nucleotides match TRBD1. The V gene end was trimmed by 2 bases and the J gene end by 2 bases; junction bases not matched to a gene: 4. CDR3 length: 15 amino acids. The germline V gene has CDR1 SGDLS and CDR2 YYNGEE. In DNA form, the CDR3 reads TGTGCCAGCAGCGTGGGGGGACAGGGGACCTACGAGCAGTACTTC. Its translation is CASSVGGQGTYEQYF.

This clonotype was seen a handful of times. The V gene is TRBV28, the J gene TRBJ2-5, with D possibly being TRBD1 (5 bases). There are 15 residues in the CDR3. V dropped 11 bases and J dropped 4 bases, with 23 bases sitting between them. The germline V gene encodes CDR1 MDHEN and CDR2 SYDVKM. CDR3 residues: CASQPLPPGSETQYF. The DNA for the CDR3 is TGTGCCTCTCAACCTCTTCCCCCAGGGTCAGAGACCCAGTACTTC.

This clonotype was detected ten times or more. V usage is TRBV28 and J usage is TRBJ1-1; TRBD1 agrees at 8 bases. V shed 2 bases, J shed 5 bases, and the junction held 10 bases outside the gene matches. CDR3 length: 16 residues. Germline-derived CDR1 and CDR2 are MDHEN and SYDVKM. The CDR3 region is CASSLLIGQGRTEAFF. DNA of the CDR3: TGTGCCAGCAGTTTACTTATTGGACAGGGTAGGACTGAAGCTTTCTTT.

In this sample, this clonotype turned up a few times. As DNA, the CDR3 is TGTGCCAGCAGCTTAAGGCAGTCTAGCGTGGTCACAGATACGCAGTATTTT. Translated, it gives CASSLRQSSVVTDTQYF. This sequence joins TRBV7-3 and TRBJ2-3; maybe TRBD2 (6 bases). The V gene lost 1 base and the J gene lost 2 bases, with 16 bases spanning the gap. CDR1 is SGHTA and CDR2 is FQGTGA in the germline V gene. The CDR3 is made up of 17 amino acids.

The chain carries TRBV29-1 and TRBJ2-5; 13 bases fit TRBD2. This CDR3 has 15 residues. Trimming cost V 3 bases and J 5 bases; bases outside gene matches: 6. Germline V gene data show CDR1 as SQVTM and CDR2 as ANQGSEA. The CDR3 DNA is TGCAGCGTTGATGTGGGACTAGCGGGACTCGAGACCCAGTACTTC. Its translation: CSVDVGLAGLETQYF.

The gene calls are TRBV7-8 and TRBJ2-7; TRBD1 matches at 7 bases. Germline CDR1 SGHVS, CDR2 FQNEAQ. The CDR3 runs 15 residues. V lost 3 bases and J lost 6; bases outside the gene matches: 11. The CDR3 sequence is CASSFPGQPFREQYF. CDR3 DNA: TGTGCCAGCAGCTTCCCGGGACAGCCCTTTCGCGAGCAGTACTTC.

This clonotype was detected many times. The chain couples TRBV29-1 to TRBJ2-3, with D unclear. The length of the CDR3 is 8 residues. Germline CDR1 SQVTM, CDR2 ANQGSEA. The CDR3 is CNTDTQYF. The DNA of the CDR3 is TGCAACACAGATACGCAGTATTTT.

The chain couples TRBV10-3 to TRBJ2-3; 11 nucleotides agree with TRBD2. The CDR3 totals 17 residues. From germline, CDR1 is ENHRY and CDR2 SYGVKD. V lost 4 bases to trimming and J lost 2 bases; unmatched junction nucleotides: 8. The CDR3 loop reads CAISALTSGRLTDTQYF. CDR3 in DNA: TGTGCCATCAGTGCCCTAACTAGCGGGAGACTCACAGATACGCAGTATTTT.

This clonotype has a handful of counts. V gene TRBV27 combines with J gene TRBJ2-3, with D possibly TRBD1 on 6 matching bases. Per germline, CDR1 MNHEY and CDR2 SMNVEV (reference sequence). This CDR3 has 13 residues. V was shortened by 6 bases and J by 10 bases, with 17 bases between the two germline ends. The CDR3 here is CASRTTGSRPQYF. CDR3 nucleotides: TGTGCCAGCAGAACAACAGGGTCCCGCCCGCAGTATTTT.

V is TRBV6-5 and J is TRBJ1-1; the D is unclear. Germline loops: CDR1 MNHEY, CDR2 SVGAGI. The CDR3 is 14 residues long. V was shortened by 0 bases and J by 1 base, with 6 bases between the two germline ends. In nucleotides, the CDR3 is TGTGCCAGCAGTTACTCGGCCAGGAACACTGAAGCTTTCTTT. As protein: CASSYSARNTEAFF.

In this sample, this clonotype turned up a few times. The CDR3 bases are TGTGCCAGCAGCTTACCGGGACCCGGAGGTGATTCACCCCTCCACTTT. This gives the protein CASSLPGPGGDSPLHF. The genes are TRBV13 and TRBJ1-6, with a weak D call TRBD1 (5 bases). The germline gives CDR1 PRHDT, CDR2 FYEKMQ (reference sequence). This CDR3 is 16 amino acids long. V was pared by 2 bases and J by 8 bases, with 16 bases between.

This chain uses TRBV28 with TRBJ2-2, with 10 bases lining up with TRBD2. The CDR3 contains 15 residues. V was pared by 7 bases and J by 1 base, with 3 bases of the junction left unmatched. Germline assignment: CDR1 MDHEN and CDR2 SYDVKM. This CDR3 is CASIRTSGNTGELFF. The CDR3 nucleotides are TGTGCCAGCATCAGGACTAGCGGGAACACCGGGGAGCTGTTTTTT.